The present TCR beta chain was sequenced within a study of T cell changes during pregnancy in multiple sclerosis. In germline, CDR1 is SGHRS, CDR2 YFSETQ. V shed 0 bases and J shed 2 bases, with 14 bases lying between them. The CDR3 is 16 amino acids. TCRdb's copy holds only in-frame clones and misses some; the assay was immunoSEQ multiplex PCR. The table shows tens of thousands of clones, with 75% to 95% occurring only once. This specimen consisted of CD8+ T cells from peripheral blood mononuclear cells, obtained in the first trimester of pregnancy. The source is a female donor with multiple sclerosis, enrolled in a pregnancy study. The rearrangement uses TRBV5-1 and TRBJ1-2; possible D gene TRBD1, 6 bases. CDR3 amino acids: CASSLGPAQGNYGYTF. The CDR3 nucleotides are TGCGCCAGCAGCTTGGGCCCCGCACAGGGCAACTATGGCTACACCTTC.